These 25 T cell receptor beta chains originate from one sample sequenced in a study of cytomegalovirus exposure and HLA in healthy donors. In the PCR, 60 Vbeta and 13 Jbeta primers were used. TCRdb's copy holds only in-frame clones and misses some; the assay was immunoSEQ multiplex PCR. The profile shows fewer than 250,000 clones, roughly 83% of them singletons. Material for sequencing was PBMCs. The receptors originated from a boy under 10 years old in good health and CMV-seronegative.

The rearrangement uses TRBV29-1 and TRBJ2-1; the D is unclear. This CDR3 is 13 amino acids long. Germline CDR1 is SQVTM and CDR2 is ANQGSEA. Trimming cost V 6 bases and J 2 bases, with 11 bases left between them. The chain's CDR3 is CSVEQSPYNEQFF. CDR3 DNA sequence: TGCAGCGTAGAACAGTCCCCCTACAATGAGCAGTTCTTC.

The sample holds a few counts of this clone. The J gene is TRBJ1-4, the V gene TRBV4-2; D is unresolved. CDR1 is LGHNA and CDR2 is YNFKEQ in the germline V gene. The CDR3 runs to 14 residues. V lost 5 bases, J lost 4 bases, and 11 bases lay in between. The CDR3 coding sequence is TGTGCCAGCAGCATCGGCGGGGTTAATGAAAAACTGTTTTTT. Translating it yields CASSIGGVNEKLFF.

Note on this clone: Within the sample, other DNA sequences also encode this same CDR3. The genes are TRBV9 and TRBJ2-5; TRBD2 matches 7 bases. Germline CDR1 is SGDLS and CDR2 is YYNGEE. The CDR3 consists of 15 residues. The J segment lost 2 bases and the V segment lost 0 bases, leaving 4 bases of the junction unmatched. For the CDR3, the DNA is TGTGCCAGCAGCGTAGGTGGGCGGGGGCAAGAGACCCAGTACTTC. This gives the protein CASSVGGRGQETQYF.

This clone appeared a few times. The chain links TRBV6-6 to TRBJ1-5; 8 positions match TRBD1. This CDR3 is built from 16 residues. V lost 9 bases to trimming and J lost 5 bases; unmatched junction nucleotides: 15. Germline V gives CDR1 MNHNY, CDR2 SVGAGI (reference sequence). The CDR3 DNA reads TGTGCCAGTCGACGGCCTTCGGACAGGGCCCATCAGCCCCAGCATTTT. Translating it yields CASRRPSDRAHQPQHF.

This chain uses TRBV7-2 with TRBJ2-1; 8 bases map to TRBD2. Germline assignment: CDR1 SGHTA and CDR2 FQGNSA. V gave up 5 bases and J gave up 2 bases; unmatched junction bases: 2. There are 14 residues in the CDR3. The CDR3 nucleotides are TGTGCCAGCAGCCCGGGACTAGCCTACAATGAGCAGTTCTTC. This sequence encodes CASSPGLAYNEQFF.

V is TRBV5-1 and J is TRBJ2-7, with TRBD1 matching 8 bases. The CDR3 runs 23 residues. The junction had 30 bases not matched to a gene; V was cut back by 0 bases and J by 4 bases. Germline CDR1 is SGHRS and CDR2 is YFSETQ. The CDR3 nucleotides are TGCGCCAGCAGCTTGGGGGGACAGGCAGGGAGACTACTTCCGAGGGGGCATATATACGAGCAGTACTTC. Protein: CASSLGGQAGRLLPRGHIYEQYF.

In this sample, this clone turned up once. The CDR3 is CASSQTTYYEQYF. CDR3 bases: TGTGCCAGCAGCCAAACCACCTACTACGAGCAGTACTTC. The chain uses TRBV11-2 and TRBJ2-7; D gene uncertain. This CDR3 is built from 13 residues. V was trimmed by 5 bases and J by 3 bases, leaving 11 bases between them. Germline lookup yields CDR1 SGHAT and CDR2 FQNNGV.

This chain uses TRBV6-6 with TRBJ2-1, with D maybe TRBD2 (6 bases). The CDR3 is 16 residues long. The V end lost 2 bases, the J end lost 1 base, and 12 bases lay between the germline ends. Germline CDR1 and CDR2: MNHNY and SVGAGI (reference sequence). The CDR3 nucleotides read TGTGCCAGCAGTTACCAGGGAGGAAGGTCCTACAATGAGCAGTTCTTC. This sequence encodes CASSYQGGRSYNEQFF.

V usage is TRBV9 and J usage is TRBJ1-2, with D perhaps TRBD1 (5 bases). Germline CDR1 reads SGDLS; CDR2 reads YYNGEE. Trimming took off 0 bases at V and 5 bases at J, with 17 bases between the two ends. The CDR3 runs to 16 residues. CDR3 bases: TGTGCCAGCAGCGTAGATGGCGGAGGGAGGGGTTATGGCTACACCTTC. Protein: CASSVDGGGRGYGYTF.

The chain links TRBV6-5 to TRBJ2-7, with D maybe TRBD1 (6 bases). Germline V gene data show CDR1 as MNHEY and CDR2 as SVGAGI. The V gene lost 7 bases and the J gene lost 3 bases, with 13 bases spanning the gap. The CDR3 totals 13 residues. In DNA, the CDR3 is TGTGCCAGCATCGGGACAAGGAACTACGAGCAGTACTTC. Translation: CASIGTRNYEQYF.

This clone was counted once. The genes are TRBV2 and TRBJ2-5, with a tentative D call TRBD2 (6 bases). This CDR3 comprises 15 residues. V gave up 7 bases and J gave up 5 bases, with 20 bases separating them. Per the germline V gene, CDR1 is SNHLY and CDR2 is FYNNEI. The DNA for the CDR3 is TGTGCCAGCACCACCTTAGCGGTACCCCAGGAGACCCAGTACTTC. It codes for CASTTLAVPQETQYF.

The chain couples TRBV19 to TRBJ2-7; D not resolved. Per germline, CDR1 LNHDA and CDR2 SQIVND (reference sequence). With 6 bases removed from V and 3 bases from J, the gap between germline ends came to 9 bases. This CDR3 contains 12 residues. The CDR3 is CASRSGVYEQYF. CDR3 DNA sequence: TGTGCCAGTAGGAGTGGAGTCTACGAGCAGTACTTC.

The V gene is TRBV7-9, the J gene TRBJ2-5, with 8 bases lining up with TRBD2. V was clipped by 8 bases and J by 4 bases; unmatched bases: 9. This CDR3 is built from 14 residues. CDR1 and CDR2 (germline): SEHNR, FQNEAQ (reference sequence). CDR3 bases: TGTGCCAGCGGACCCTCGGGAGGGCGAGAGACCCAGTACTTC. It translates to CASGPSGGRETQYF.

The chain combines TRBV27 with TRBJ2-7; 10 bases line up with TRBD2. CDR3 length equals 17 residues. The germline V gene encodes CDR1 MNHEY and CDR2 SMNVEV (reference sequence). Trimming removed 1 base from V and 6 bases from J; junction bases left unmatched: 12. As DNA, the CDR3 is TGTGCCAGCAGTTTATGGGCAAGCGGGAGGGCCGCGGGCGAGCAGTACTTC. Translated, it gives CASSLWASGRAAGEQYF.

This chain links TRBV5-1 with TRBJ2-5; TRBD2 matches at 12 bases. The CDR3 contains 16 residues. Losses at the gene ends were 0 bases for V and 2 bases for J; bases not matched to a gene: 2. Germline CDR1 is SGHRS and CDR2 is YFSETQ. The CDR3 loop reads CASSLGLAGGQETQYF. The CDR3, as DNA: TGCGCCAGCAGCTTGGGGCTAGCGGGGGGGCAAGAGACCCAGTACTTC.

The V and J genes are TRBV10-1 and TRBJ2-7; weak D call: TRBD2 (6 bases). The CDR3 has 12 amino acids. The germline CDR1 and CDR2 sequences are WNHNN and SYGVQD (reference sequence). Trimming cost V 10 bases and J 0 bases, with 10 bases left between them. The CDR3 loop reads CATGLSSYEQYF. The CDR3 DNA is TGCGCCACGGGACTGAGCTCCTACGAGCAGTACTTC.

The chain recombines TRBV6-1 with TRBJ1-1, with D tentatively TRBD1 (5 bases). Germline lookup yields CDR1 MNHNS and CDR2 SASEGT. V dropped 6 bases and J dropped 3 bases, with 17 bases sitting between them. The CDR3 length is 15 residues. The DNA for the CDR3 is TGTGCCAGCAGGCGGGGCTCCTACGTGTACACTGAAGCTTTCTTT. This sequence encodes CASRRGSYVYTEAFF.

This rearrangement joins TRBV29-1 to TRBJ2-5; TRBD1 matches 8 bases. The J call may be mistaken, given a closer DNA end match to TRBJ2-7. The CDR3 extends over 11 amino acids. CDR1 is SQVTM, CDR2 ANQGSEA, per germline. Here the CDR3 DNA reads TGCAGCGTTTATACAGGGGGCGAGCAGTACTTC. This sequence encodes CSVYTGGEQYF.

The V gene is TRBV5-1, the J gene TRBJ1-2; 10 nucleotides line up with TRBD1. Germline CDR1 is SGHRS and CDR2 is YFSETQ. The junction had 4 bases not matched to a gene; V was cut back by 2 bases and J by 6 bases. This CDR3 spans 14 amino acids. The CDR3 reads CASSLDRGRDGYTF. CDR3 bases: TGCGCCAGCAGCTTAGACAGGGGGCGCGATGGCTACACCTTC.

CDR3 protein: CASSSGTSRSTDTQYF. CDR3 DNA: TGTGCCAGCAGCTCCGGGACTAGCAGAAGCACAGATACGCAGTATTTT. The chain couples TRBV11-3 to TRBJ2-3; 9 bases are a match to TRBD2. Germline CDR1 SGHNT, CDR2 YENEEA. The trim removed 4 bases at V and 0 bases at J, leaving 5 bases unmatched. The CDR3 is 16 amino acids.

This clone turned up a few times. J is TRBJ1-6 and V is TRBV6-1, with D possibly matching TRBD1 (5 bases). This CDR3 is built from 14 residues. Trimming cost V 8 bases and J 7 bases, with 15 bases left between them. Germline assignment: CDR1 MNHNS and CDR2 SASEGT. CDR3 region: CASGEQVSNSPLHF. The CDR3 nucleotides are TGTGCCAGCGGGGAACAGGTCTCCAATTCACCCCTCCACTTT.

The chain couples TRBV14 to TRBJ2-6, with D perhaps matching TRBD2 (6 bases). Germline CDR1 is SGHDN and CDR2 is FVKESK. CDR3 length equals 20 residues. V lost 0 bases and J 0 bases, leaving 18 bases between the germline ends. The CDR3: CASSQESLERVFSGANVLTF. The CDR3, as DNA: TGTGCCAGCAGCCAAGAATCCCTGGAGCGGGTGTTCTCTGGGGCCAACGTCCTGACTTTC. Looking up the rest from reference TRBV14 and TRBJ2-6 gives the full variable domain: EAGVTQFPSHSVIEKGQTVTLRCDPISGHDNLYWYRRVMGKEIKFLLHFVKESKQDESGMPNNRFLAERTGGTYSTLKVQPAELEDSGVYFCASSQESLERVFSGANVLTFGAGSRLTVL.

This sequence joins TRBV30 and TRBJ2-5; the match to TRBD2 covers 7 bases. CDR1 and CDR2 from the germline V gene are GTSNPN and SVGIG (reference sequence). Trimming removed 0 bases from V and 3 bases from J; junction bases left unmatched: 10. This CDR3 comprises 16 residues. The DNA of the CDR3 is TGTGCCTGGAGTGTACCTGCCCCGCTAGCGGAAGAGACCCAGTACTTC. This codes for CAWSVPAPLAEETQYF.

The chain has TRBV4-1 and TRBJ2-2; D is possibly TRBD2 (5 bases). V was shortened by 4 bases and J by 1 base, with 10 bases between the two germline ends. Looked up from germline, CDR1 is MGHRA and CDR2 is YSYEKL. The CDR3 is 15 residues long. CDR3 sequence reads: CASSRSGGNTGELFF. DNA for the CDR3: TGCGCCAGCAGCCGAAGCGGAGGGAACACCGGGGAGCTGTTTTTT.

V gene TRBV30 combines with J gene TRBJ1-2; 9 bases fit TRBD1. CDR3 length: 13 amino acids. Trimming cost V 7 bases and J 5 bases; bases outside gene matches: 8. Looked up from germline, CDR1 is GTSNPN and CDR2 is SVGIG (reference sequence). DNA for the CDR3: TGTGCCTTACAACAGGGGGCGGAATATGGCTACACCTTC. This encodes CALQQGAEYGYTF.